This is a list of T cell receptor beta chains from one sample in a study of T-cell memory formation after mild COVID-19. TCRdb re-called the 5' RACE reads through MiXCR, storing one row per CDR3 protein. This sample has 350,000 or so distinct CDR3 sequences, with approximately 22% found just once. Sequencing was performed on PBMCs or a T cell subset sorted from them (not recorded which). All receptors derive from a man aged 18-30 years who had mild COVID-19 (a few samples of this study predate the infection). Cell type and time point are not known. Both conserved end residues are part of each CDR3. The order of the fields is clone size, D gene, J gene, V gene, CDR3 protein, CDR3 DNA. The D gene is left open where the match is weak. Rows give clone size only sometimes, using once, few, many, or a class for an expanded clone.

>.|TRBD2|TRBJ2-3|TRBV6-6
CASSYQRGFTDTQYF
TGTGCCAGCAGTTACCAGCGGGGGTTCACAGATACGCAGTATTTT
>.|TRBD1|TRBJ1-6|TRBV11-2
CASSLDTGGNSPLHF
TGTGCCAGCAGCTTAGATACAGGGGGCAATTCACCCCTCCACTTT
>few|.|TRBJ2-5|TRBV20-1
CSARTLGPQETQYF
TGCAGTGCTCGAACCTTGGGACCCCAAGAGACCCAGTACTTC
>.|TRBD1|TRBJ1-5|TRBV6-4
CASFEGAHPYSNQPQHF
TGTGCCAGCTTTGAGGGGGCCCACCCGTATAGCAATCAGCCCCAGCATTTT
>.|.|TRBJ1-1|TRBV20-1
CSASIGPMNTEAFF
TGCAGTGCTTCGATAGGGCCCATGAACACTGAAGCTTTCTTT
>.|TRBD1|TRBJ1-2|TRBV4-1
CASSQAAGGMGGYTF
TGCGCCAGCAGCCAAGCGGCAGGGGGTATGGGTGGCTACACCTTC
>few|TRBD1|TRBJ1-4|TRBV14
CASSQDPGGEKLFF
TGTGCCAGCAGCCAAGATCCAGGGGGTGAAAAACTGTTTTTT
>.|.|TRBJ1-1|TRBV4-1
CASSLHPSGGEAFF
TGCGCCAGCAGCCTCCATCCTTCGGGGGGTGAAGCTTTCTTT
>few|TRBD1|TRBJ2-2|TRBV5-1
CASMEGTGSTGELFF
TGCGCCAGCATGGAAGGGACAGGGTCGACCGGGGAGCTGTTTTTT
>.|.|TRBJ2-5|TRBV20-1
CSAKRDKQETQYF
TGCAGTGCTAAACGGGACAAACAAGAGACCCAGTACTTC
>.|.|TRBJ2-5|TRBV7-9
CASSLVLANQETQYF
TGTGCCAGCAGCTTAGTTCTGGCGAACCAAGAGACCCAGTACTTC
>few|.|TRBJ1-5|TRBV4-3
CASSQDAKGYQPQHF
TGCGCCAGCAGCCAAGACGCGAAGGGGTATCAGCCCCAGCATTTT
>few|.|TRBJ2-2|TRBV5-5
CASSVIGLGATGELFF
TGTGCCAGCAGCGTCATAGGCCTGGGGGCGACCGGGGAGCTGTTTTTT
>.|TRBD1|TRBJ1-4|TRBV25-1
CASSAPRQGLNEKLFF
TGTGCCAGCAGTGCACCCCGACAGGGGCTTAATGAAAAACTGTTTTTT
>many|.|TRBJ2-7|TRBV5-1
CASSPDRSAYEQYF
TGCGCCAGCAGCCCGGATCGGTCCGCCTACGAGCAGTACTTC
>many|TRBD2|TRBJ2-1|TRBV5-1
CASSRRGAEQFF
TGCGCCAGCAGCAGGCGGGGGGCCGAGCAGTTCTTC
>few|.|TRBJ1-3|TRBV28
CASSPPLSSGNTIYF
TGTGCCAGCAGTCCCCCCCTGAGCTCTGGAAACACCATATATTTT
>.|.|TRBJ1-2|TRBV2
CASTGKNGYTF
TGTGCCAGCACAGGGAAAAATGGCTACACCTTC
>.|TRBD1|TRBJ2-5|TRBV7-9
CASSRTGIETQYF
TGTGCCAGCAGCCGGACAGGGATAGAGACCCAGTACTTC
>many|.|TRBJ1-2|TRBV5-1
CASSNVPLYGYTF
TGCGCCAGCAGCAACGTCCCGCTTTATGGCTACACCTTC
>few|.|TRBJ1-3|TRBV27
CASSLQGLSGNTIYF
TGTGCCAGCAGTTTACAGGGATTATCTGGAAACACCATATATTTT
>.|.|TRBJ2-3|TRBV20-1
CSAVRGARDTQYF
TGCAGTGCTGTCAGAGGGGCGAGAGATACGCAGTATTTT
>.|TRBD2|TRBJ2-3|TRBV30
CAWTLVAGSTDTQYF
TGTGCCTGGACCTTGGTAGCGGGGAGCACAGATACGCAGTATTTT
>many|.|TRBJ2-2|TRBV6-4
CASSDSDTGELFF
TGTGCCAGCAGTGACTCGGACACCGGGGAGCTGTTTTTT
>few|TRBD2|TRBJ2-2|TRBV4-1
CASSQVATGGPNTGELFF
TGCGCCAGCAGCCAAGTAGCCACGGGGGGGCCTAACACCGGGGAGCTGTTTTTT
>few|TRBD1|TRBJ1-2|TRBV12-3/TRBV12-4
CASLRDRALYGYTF
TGTGCCAGCCTAAGGGACAGGGCGTTATATGGCTACACCTTC
>few|.|TRBJ2-7|TRBV3-1
CASSQAAGTVSEQYF
TGTGCCAGCAGCCAAGCTGCGGGGACAGTCTCCGAGCAGTACTTC
>few|.|TRBJ2-5|TRBV6-2/TRBV6-3
CASSYPPQYF
TGTGCCAGCAGTTACCCCCCCCAGTACTTC
>many|.|TRBJ1-5|TRBV15
CATSREGGRGNQPQHF
TGTGCCACCAGCAGAGAGGGGGGCAGGGGAAATCAGCCCCAGCATTTT
>.|TRBD1|TRBJ1-2|TRBV5-1
CASNLLEGQRGYGYTF
TGCGCCAGCAACCTCCTCGAGGGACAGAGGGGCTATGGCTACACCTTC
>.|TRBD1|TRBJ1-5|TRBV20-1
CSARATGPDQPQHF
TGCAGTGCTAGAGCGACAGGGCCAGATCAGCCCCAGCATTTT
>few|.|TRBJ1-2|TRBV10-3
CAISTGARGYTF
TGTGCCATCAGTACCGGAGCTAGGGGCTACACCTTC
>.|.|TRBJ1-6|TRBV18
CASSPLDRILNSPLHF
TGTGCCAGCTCACCACTTGACAGGATCCTGAATTCACCCCTCCACTTT
>.|.|TRBJ1-3|TRBV18
CASSPRGRDSGNTIYF
TGTGCCAGCTCACCAAGAGGGCGGGATTCTGGAAACACCATATATTTT
>few|.|TRBJ1-5|TRBV7-2
CASSLGREQGQPQHF
TGTGCCAGCAGCTTAGGAAGGGAGCAGGGTCAGCCCCAGCATTTT